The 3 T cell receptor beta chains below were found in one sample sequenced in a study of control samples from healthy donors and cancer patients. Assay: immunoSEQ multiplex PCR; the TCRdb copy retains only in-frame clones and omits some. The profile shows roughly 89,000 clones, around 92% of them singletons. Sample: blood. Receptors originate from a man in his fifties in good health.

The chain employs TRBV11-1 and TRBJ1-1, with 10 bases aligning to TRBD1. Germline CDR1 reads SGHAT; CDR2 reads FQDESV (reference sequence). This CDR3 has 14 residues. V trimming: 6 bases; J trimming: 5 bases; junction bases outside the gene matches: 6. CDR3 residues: CASSYGQGETEAFF. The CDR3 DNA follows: TGTGCCAGCAGTTACGGACAGGGGGAAACTGAAGCTTTCTTT.

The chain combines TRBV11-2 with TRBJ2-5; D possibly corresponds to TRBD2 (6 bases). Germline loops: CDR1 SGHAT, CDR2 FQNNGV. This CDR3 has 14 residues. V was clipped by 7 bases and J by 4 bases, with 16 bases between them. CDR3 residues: CASTRPGGRETQYF. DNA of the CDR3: TGTGCCAGCACCCGACCCGGGGGTAGAGAGACCCAGTACTTC.

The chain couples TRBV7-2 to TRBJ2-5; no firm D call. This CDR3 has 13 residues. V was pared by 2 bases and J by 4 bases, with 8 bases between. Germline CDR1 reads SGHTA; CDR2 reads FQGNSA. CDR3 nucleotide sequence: TGTGCCAGCAGCTTAAAGGATCGAGAGACCCAGTACTTC. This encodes CASSLKDRETQYF.